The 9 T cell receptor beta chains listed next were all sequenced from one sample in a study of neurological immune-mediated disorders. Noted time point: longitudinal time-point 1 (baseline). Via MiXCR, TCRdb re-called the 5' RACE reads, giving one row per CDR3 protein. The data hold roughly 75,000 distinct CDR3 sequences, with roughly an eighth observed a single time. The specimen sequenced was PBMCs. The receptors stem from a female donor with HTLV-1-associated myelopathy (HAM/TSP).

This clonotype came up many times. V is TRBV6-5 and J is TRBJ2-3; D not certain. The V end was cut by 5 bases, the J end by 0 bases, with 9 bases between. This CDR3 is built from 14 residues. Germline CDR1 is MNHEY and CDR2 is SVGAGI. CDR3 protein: CASSRVVSTDTQYF. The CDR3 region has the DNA TGTGCCAGCAGTAGGGTAGTGAGCACAGATACGCAGTATTTT.

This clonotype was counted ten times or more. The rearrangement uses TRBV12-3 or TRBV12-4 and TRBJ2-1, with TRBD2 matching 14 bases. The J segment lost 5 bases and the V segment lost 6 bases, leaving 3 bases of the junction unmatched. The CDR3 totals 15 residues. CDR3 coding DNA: TGTGCCAGCAGGACTAGCGGGGGGGCTCACAATGAGCAGTTCTTC. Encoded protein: CASRTSGGAHNEQFF.

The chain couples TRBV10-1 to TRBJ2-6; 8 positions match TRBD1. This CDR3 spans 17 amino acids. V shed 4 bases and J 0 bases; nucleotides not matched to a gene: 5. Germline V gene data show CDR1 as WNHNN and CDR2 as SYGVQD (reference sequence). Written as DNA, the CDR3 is TGCGCCAGCAGTGTCAACAGGGGGTACTCTGGGGCCAACGTCCTGACTTTC. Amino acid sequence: CASSVNRGYSGANVLTF.

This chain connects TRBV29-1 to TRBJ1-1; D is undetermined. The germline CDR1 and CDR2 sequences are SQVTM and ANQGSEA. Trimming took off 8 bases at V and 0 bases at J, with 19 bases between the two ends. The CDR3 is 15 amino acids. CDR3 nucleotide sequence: TGCAGCTCCCCTGGGGAGGGCATGATGAACACTGAAGCTTTCTTT. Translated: CSSPGEGMMNTEAFF.

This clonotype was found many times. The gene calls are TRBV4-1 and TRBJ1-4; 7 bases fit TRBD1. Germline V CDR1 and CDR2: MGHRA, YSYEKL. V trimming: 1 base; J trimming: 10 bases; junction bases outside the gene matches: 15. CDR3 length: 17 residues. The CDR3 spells CASSQGHRDSNFGKLFF. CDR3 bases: TGCGCCAGCAGCCAAGGTCACCGGGACAGCAATTTTGGAAAACTGTTTTTT.

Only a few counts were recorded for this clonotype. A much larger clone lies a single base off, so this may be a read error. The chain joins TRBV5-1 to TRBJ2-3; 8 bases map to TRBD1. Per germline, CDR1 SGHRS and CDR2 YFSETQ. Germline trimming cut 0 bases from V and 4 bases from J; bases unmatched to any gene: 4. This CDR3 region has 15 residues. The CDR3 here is CASSLEGQVADTQYF. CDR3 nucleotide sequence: TGCGCCAGCAGCTTGGAGGGACAGGTGGCAGATACGCAGTATTTT.

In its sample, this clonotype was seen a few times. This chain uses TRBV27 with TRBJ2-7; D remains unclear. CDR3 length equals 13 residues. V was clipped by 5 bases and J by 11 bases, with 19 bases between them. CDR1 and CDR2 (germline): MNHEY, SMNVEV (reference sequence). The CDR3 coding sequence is TGTGCCAGCAGTCCTCCGGGTCCCCTTGAGGAGTACTTC. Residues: CASSPPGPLEEYF.

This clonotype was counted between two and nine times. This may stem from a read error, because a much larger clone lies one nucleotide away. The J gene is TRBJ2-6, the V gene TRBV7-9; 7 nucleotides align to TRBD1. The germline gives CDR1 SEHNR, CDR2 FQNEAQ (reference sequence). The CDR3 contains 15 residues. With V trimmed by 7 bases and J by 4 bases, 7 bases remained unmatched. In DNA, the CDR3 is TGTGCCAGCAACTCACAGGGGCAGGGGGCCAACGTCCTGACTTTC. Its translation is CASNSQGQGANVLTF.

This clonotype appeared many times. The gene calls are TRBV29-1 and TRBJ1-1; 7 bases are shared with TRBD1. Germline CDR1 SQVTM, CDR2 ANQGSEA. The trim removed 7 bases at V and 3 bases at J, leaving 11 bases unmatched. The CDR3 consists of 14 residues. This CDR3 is CSARGGRVDTEAFF. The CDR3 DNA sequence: TGCAGCGCCAGGGGGGGCCGCGTTGACACTGAAGCTTTCTTT.